This is a list of T cell receptor beta chains from one sample in a study of T cells after yellow fever vaccination. Each CDR3 protein is one row after TCRdb ran MiXCR on the 5' RACE reads. The sample carries some 160,000 distinct CDR3 sequences, roughly a tenth recorded once. Here the sequenced sample was CD8+ T cells sorted from PBMCs, taken 45 days after the yellow fever booster vaccination. All receptors come from a man younger than 30 who received the YFV17D yellow fever vaccine. Each CDR3 is given with its conserved first and last residue. The D gene is left open where the match is weak. Size is omitted from some rows. Given values are once, few, many or a class for expanded clones.

j_call: TRBJ2-3; v_call: TRBV6-1; d_call: TRBD1; clone_size: few; cdr3_nt: TGTGCCAGCAGTGGGGACAGGGGTCGAAGCACAGATACGCAGTATTTT; cdr3_aa: CASSGDRGRSTDTQYF
j_call: TRBJ2-7; v_call: TRBV3-1; d_call: .; clone_size: many; cdr3_nt: TGTGCCAGCAGCCCCCTGGGGGAGATCTACGAGCAGTACTTC; cdr3_aa: CASSPLGEIYEQYF
j_call: TRBJ2-5; v_call: TRBV15; d_call: .; clone_size: many; cdr3_nt: TGTGCCACCAGCAGCGGGACGGCACAAGAGACCCAGTACTTC; cdr3_aa: CATSSGTAQETQYF
j_call: TRBJ1-1; v_call: TRBV7-9; d_call: .; clone_size: many; cdr3_nt: TGTGCCAGCAGCTTAACAGATAGTGACAGCGAAGCTTTCTTT; cdr3_aa: CASSLTDSDSEAFF
j_call: TRBJ2-2; v_call: TRBV24-1; d_call: .; clone_size: few; cdr3_nt: TGTGCCACCAGTGATTTGACAGGGAACACCGGGGAGCTGTTTTTT; cdr3_aa: CATSDLTGNTGELFF
j_call: TRBJ1-4; v_call: TRBV7-9; d_call: .; clone_size: few; cdr3_nt: TGTGCCAGCAGCTATGCAGGGGATGGGGCAACTAATGAAAAACTGTTTTTT; cdr3_aa: CASSYAGDGATNEKLFF
j_call: TRBJ2-3; v_call: TRBV4-1; d_call: .; clone_size: .; cdr3_nt: TGCGCCAGCAGCCAAGGCGGGGTTAGGGCAGATACGCAGTATTTT; cdr3_aa: CASSQGGVRADTQYF
j_call: TRBJ1-4; v_call: TRBV12-3/TRBV12-4; d_call: .; clone_size: many; cdr3_nt: TGTGCCAGCGGGGACCTCGAGGATGAAAAACTGTTTTTT; cdr3_aa: CASGDLEDEKLFF
j_call: TRBJ1-4; v_call: TRBV7-2; d_call: .; clone_size: few; cdr3_nt: TGTGCCAGCAGCTTAGCCCCAAGAACCGGGAGAAACGATAACGGAAAACTGTTTTTT; cdr3_aa: CASSLAPRTGRNDNGKLFF
j_call: TRBJ1-1; v_call: TRBV12-3/TRBV12-4; d_call: TRBD1; clone_size: many; cdr3_nt: TGTGCCAGCAGTACGACAGGGGCTCTTGAAGCTTTCTTT; cdr3_aa: CASSTTGALEAFF
j_call: TRBJ2-1; v_call: TRBV12-3/TRBV12-4; d_call: TRBD1; clone_size: .; cdr3_nt: TGTGCCAGCAGAGACAGGGGGAATGAGCAGTTCTTC; cdr3_aa: CASRDRGNEQFF
j_call: TRBJ2-3; v_call: TRBV29-1; d_call: .; clone_size: few; cdr3_nt: TGCAGCGTTGAGGAGGGGAGTGAAGATACGCAGTATTTT; cdr3_aa: CSVEEGSEDTQYF
j_call: TRBJ2-3; v_call: TRBV29-1; d_call: TRBD1; clone_size: few; cdr3_nt: TGCAGCGTAGGACAGGAGTCCACAGATACGCAGTATTTT; cdr3_aa: CSVGQESTDTQYF
j_call: TRBJ2-3; v_call: TRBV6-1; d_call: .; clone_size: .; cdr3_nt: TGTGCCAGCAGTGTCAGATGGGGCACAGATACGCAGTATTTT; cdr3_aa: CASSVRWGTDTQYF
j_call: TRBJ2-4; v_call: TRBV24-1; d_call: .; clone_size: .; cdr3_nt: TGTGCCACCAGTGATGGGGCCCTTCAGTACTTC; cdr3_aa: CATSDGALQYF
j_call: TRBJ2-1; v_call: TRBV5-1; d_call: TRBD1; clone_size: many; cdr3_nt: TGCGCCAGCAGCTTCCAGGGGGCCCTGCTATTCTTC; cdr3_aa: CASSFQGALLFF
j_call: TRBJ1-2; v_call: TRBV9; d_call: .; clone_size: few; cdr3_nt: TGTGCCAGCAGCCCACGGACGGACCCGGGGGGCTACACCTTC; cdr3_aa: CASSPRTDPGGYTF
j_call: TRBJ2-1; v_call: TRBV4-1; d_call: .; clone_size: .; cdr3_nt: TGCGCCAGCAGCCAAGCCACCTCGGGGTCCTACAATGAGCAGTTCTTC; cdr3_aa: CASSQATSGSYNEQFF
j_call: TRBJ1-2; v_call: TRBV15; d_call: .; clone_size: .; cdr3_nt: TGTGCCACCAGCAGAGGCATCCAGAATGATGGCTACACCTTC; cdr3_aa: CATSRGIQNDGYTF
j_call: TRBJ2-1; v_call: TRBV4-2; d_call: .; clone_size: .; cdr3_nt: TGTGCCAGCAGCCAAGGCAGGGTGGGACACAATGAGCAGTTCTTC; cdr3_aa: CASSQGRVGHNEQFF
j_call: TRBJ1-5; v_call: TRBV5-1; d_call: .; clone_size: .; cdr3_nt: TGCGCCAGCAGTCTGACGCCGGGACGAGATCAGCCCCAGCATTTT; cdr3_aa: CASSLTPGRDQPQHF
j_call: TRBJ2-5; v_call: TRBV3-1; d_call: .; clone_size: few; cdr3_nt: TGTGCCAGCAGCTCCGTCTCACCCCAAGAGACCCAGTACTTC; cdr3_aa: CASSSVSPQETQYF
j_call: TRBJ2-5; v_call: TRBV5-1; d_call: .; clone_size: .; cdr3_nt: TGCGCCAGCAGCTTGGATGGGGGGCTGGGAGAGACCCAGTACTTC; cdr3_aa: CASSLDGGLGETQYF
j_call: TRBJ1-5; v_call: TRBV10-3; d_call: .; clone_size: .; cdr3_nt: TGTGCCATCAGTGCGAGTGTTATGAGCAATCAGCCCCAGCATTTT; cdr3_aa: CAISASVMSNQPQHF
j_call: TRBJ2-3; v_call: TRBV12-3/TRBV12-4; d_call: .; clone_size: many; cdr3_nt: TGTGCCAGCAGACCTACCCCAGTAGATACGCAGTATTTT; cdr3_aa: CASRPTPVDTQYF
j_call: TRBJ1-2; v_call: TRBV5-4; d_call: .; clone_size: few; cdr3_nt: TGTGCCAGCAGCTTGGGCTCGGCTACAGGCTACACCTTC; cdr3_aa: CASSLGSATGYTF
j_call: TRBJ2-2; v_call: TRBV7-3; d_call: TRBD1; clone_size: .; cdr3_nt: TGTGCCAGCAGCGTAACCGGGACAGGGGCGTCGAACACCGGGGAGCTGTTTTTT; cdr3_aa: CASSVTGTGASNTGELFF
j_call: TRBJ2-3; v_call: TRBV4-1; d_call: .; clone_size: few; cdr3_nt: TGCGCCAGCAGCCAAGACCCTGGCGGGAGCACAGATACGCAGTATTTT; cdr3_aa: CASSQDPGGSTDTQYF
j_call: TRBJ1-1; v_call: TRBV4-3; d_call: .; clone_size: many; cdr3_nt: TGCGCCAGCAGCCAAGATCGTTGGGATATGAACACTGAAGCTTTCTTT; cdr3_aa: CASSQDRWDMNTEAFF
j_call: TRBJ2-7; v_call: TRBV5-4; d_call: .; clone_size: .; cdr3_nt: TGTGCCAGCAGCTTCCGAAGTGACGAGCAGTACTTC; cdr3_aa: CASSFRSDEQYF
j_call: TRBJ2-7; v_call: TRBV4-3; d_call: TRBD1; clone_size: many; cdr3_nt: TGCGCCAGCAGCCAGGACAGGGGAGGGTACGAGCAGTACTTC; cdr3_aa: CASSQDRGGYEQYF
j_call: TRBJ1-2; v_call: TRBV18; d_call: .; clone_size: .; cdr3_nt: TGTGCCAGCTCATCTTCGGACAAGGTCTATGGCTACACCTTC; cdr3_aa: CASSSSDKVYGYTF
j_call: TRBJ2-1; v_call: TRBV7-3; d_call: .; clone_size: .; cdr3_nt: TGTGCCAGCAGCTTAGTAAACAGGGTCCCCTACAATGAGCAGTTCTTC; cdr3_aa: CASSLVNRVPYNEQFF
j_call: TRBJ2-1; v_call: TRBV12-3/TRBV12-4; d_call: .; clone_size: many; cdr3_nt: TGTGCCAGCAGTTTAGCGGGTAACAATGAGCAGTTCTTC; cdr3_aa: CASSLAGNNEQFF
j_call: TRBJ1-3; v_call: TRBV21-1; d_call: .; clone_size: few; cdr3_nt: TGTGCCAGCAGCAAAGTAATGGGGGGAAACACCATATATTTT; cdr3_aa: CASSKVMGGNTIYF
j_call: TRBJ1-5; v_call: TRBV12-3/TRBV12-4; d_call: .; clone_size: many; cdr3_nt: TGTGCCAGCAGTTTAAGGGATAGCAATCAGCCCCAGCATTTT; cdr3_aa: CASSLRDSNQPQHF
j_call: TRBJ2-5; v_call: TRBV3-1; d_call: TRBD2; clone_size: .; cdr3_nt: TGTGCCAGCAGCCAACGGGGGGGGGAGACCCAGTACTTC; cdr3_aa: CASSQRGGETQYF
j_call: TRBJ1-2; v_call: TRBV12-5; d_call: .; clone_size: .; cdr3_nt: TGTGCTAGTGGTTTTCCGGGGGCTAACTATGGCTACACCTTC; cdr3_aa: CASGFPGANYGYTF
j_call: TRBJ2-3; v_call: TRBV6-5; d_call: TRBD2; clone_size: few; cdr3_nt: TGTGCCAGCAGTTACTCGAAGGGACAGCGGGGGGGCCGGGATACGCAGTATTTT; cdr3_aa: CASSYSKGQRGGRDTQYF
j_call: TRBJ2-2; v_call: TRBV2; d_call: .; clone_size: .; cdr3_nt: TGTGCCAGCATCGAGGTAGCTATGGTGAACACCGGGGAGCTGTTTTTT; cdr3_aa: CASIEVAMVNTGELFF
j_call: TRBJ2-7; v_call: TRBV7-9; d_call: .; clone_size: .; cdr3_nt: TGTGCCAGCAGCGTACCTGTCCGGGGGCAAGAGCAGTACTTC; cdr3_aa: CASSVPVRGQEQYF
j_call: TRBJ1-4; v_call: TRBV27; d_call: .; clone_size: few; cdr3_nt: TGTGCCACGTCCCCCTCCGGGACGGATACAACTAATGAAAAACTGTTTTTT; cdr3_aa: CATSPSGTDTTNEKLFF
j_call: TRBJ1-5; v_call: TRBV5-5; d_call: .; clone_size: .; cdr3_nt: TGTGCCAGCAGCTTGTGGGGGGGCTTTGAGCAGCCCCAGCATTTT; cdr3_aa: CASSLWGGFEQPQHF
j_call: TRBJ2-1; v_call: TRBV29-1; d_call: TRBD2; clone_size: many; cdr3_nt: TGCAGCGTTGAAGGGCCCCAGCGGGGGTCCTACAATGAGCAGTTCTTC; cdr3_aa: CSVEGPQRGSYNEQFF
j_call: TRBJ2-7; v_call: TRBV27; d_call: .; clone_size: many; cdr3_nt: TGTGCCAGCAGTCTAGGACGCGGCTCCTACGAGCAGTACTTC; cdr3_aa: CASSLGRGSYEQYF
j_call: TRBJ1-1; v_call: TRBV6-5; d_call: .; clone_size: .; cdr3_nt: TGTGCCAGCAGCCCCCGCCTTCCTGAAGCTTTCTTT; cdr3_aa: CASSPRLPEAFF
j_call: TRBJ2-7; v_call: TRBV29-1; d_call: .; clone_size: many; cdr3_nt: TGCAGCGTTGAAGAAAATGAGAGGACAGACAGGTACGAGCAGTACTTC; cdr3_aa: CSVEENERTDRYEQYF
j_call: TRBJ2-1; v_call: TRBV4-1; d_call: .; clone_size: .; cdr3_nt: TGCGCCAGCAGCCAAGAGGCCCCGGGATCCCTAAGAGGCAATGAGCAGTTCTTC; cdr3_aa: CASSQEAPGSLRGNEQFF
j_call: TRBJ2-5; v_call: TRBV27; d_call: .; clone_size: .; cdr3_nt: TGTGCCAGCAAACCCTTCGCGGCTGGCAAGACCCAGTACTTC; cdr3_aa: CASKPFAAGKTQYF
j_call: TRBJ2-7; v_call: TRBV2; d_call: TRBD1; clone_size: .; cdr3_nt: TGTGCCAGCAGTGAAGGGACAGGCTCCTACGAGCAGTACTTC; cdr3_aa: CASSEGTGSYEQYF
j_call: TRBJ1-2; v_call: TRBV25-1; d_call: TRBD1; clone_size: .; cdr3_nt: TGTGCCAGCAGAACAGGGGACGGCTACACCTTC; cdr3_aa: CASRTGDGYTF
j_call: TRBJ2-1; v_call: TRBV10-3; d_call: .; clone_size: few; cdr3_nt: TGTGCCATCAGTGAGTCGGGGGGCGGGGGCCCAAGCCATGAGCAGTTCTTC; cdr3_aa: CAISESGGGGPSHEQFF
j_call: TRBJ2-1; v_call: TRBV15; d_call: TRBD1; clone_size: many; cdr3_nt: TGTGCCACCAGCCACCGGGACAGGGGGCACAATGAGCAGTTCTTC; cdr3_aa: CATSHRDRGHNEQFF
j_call: TRBJ2-2; v_call: TRBV6-2/TRBV6-3; d_call: TRBD2; clone_size: .; cdr3_nt: TGTGCCCACGCGGGGGGGCCCGGGGAGCTGTTTTTT; cdr3_aa: CAHAGGPGELFF
j_call: TRBJ2-5; v_call: TRBV12-3/TRBV12-4; d_call: .; clone_size: many; cdr3_nt: TGTGCCAGCAGTTTAGCGCTGGCTAGCTGGGAGACCCAGTACTTC; cdr3_aa: CASSLALASWETQYF
j_call: TRBJ1-1; v_call: TRBV29-1; d_call: .; clone_size: .; cdr3_nt: TGCAGCGTTGGGGGAGGAAGGACTGAAGCTTTCTTT; cdr3_aa: CSVGGGRTEAFF
j_call: TRBJ2-5; v_call: TRBV14; d_call: .; clone_size: few; cdr3_nt: TGTGCCAGCAGCCTCACCGACAGCCAAGAGACCCAGTACTTC; cdr3_aa: CASSLTDSQETQYF